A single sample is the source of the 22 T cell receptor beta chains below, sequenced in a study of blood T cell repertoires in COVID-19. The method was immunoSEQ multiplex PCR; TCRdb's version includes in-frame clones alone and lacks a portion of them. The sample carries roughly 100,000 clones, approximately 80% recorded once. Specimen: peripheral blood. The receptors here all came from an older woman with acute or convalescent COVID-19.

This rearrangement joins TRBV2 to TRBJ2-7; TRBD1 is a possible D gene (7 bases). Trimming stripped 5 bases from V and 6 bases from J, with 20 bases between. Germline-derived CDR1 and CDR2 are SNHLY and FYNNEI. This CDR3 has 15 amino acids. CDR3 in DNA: TGTGCCAGCAGTTATACCGGAGGGGGCGGGACCGAGCAGTACTTC. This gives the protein CASSYTGGGGTEQYF.

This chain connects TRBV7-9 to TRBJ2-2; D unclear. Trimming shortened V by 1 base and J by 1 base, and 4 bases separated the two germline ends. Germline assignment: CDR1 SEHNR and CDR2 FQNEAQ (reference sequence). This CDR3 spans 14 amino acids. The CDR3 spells CASSLDRNTGELFF. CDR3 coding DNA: TGTGCCAGCAGCTTAGACAGGAACACCGGGGAGCTGTTTTTT.

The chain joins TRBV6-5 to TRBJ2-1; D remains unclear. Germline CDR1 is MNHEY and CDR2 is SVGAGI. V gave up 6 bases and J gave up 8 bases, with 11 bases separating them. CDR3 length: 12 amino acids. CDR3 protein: CASSQLKHEQFF. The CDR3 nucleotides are TGTGCCAGCAGCCAACTCAAGCATGAGCAGTTCTTC.

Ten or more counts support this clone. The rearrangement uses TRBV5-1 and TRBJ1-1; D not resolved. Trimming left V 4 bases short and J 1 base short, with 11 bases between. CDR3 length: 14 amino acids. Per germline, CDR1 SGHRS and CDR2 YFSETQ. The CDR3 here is CASSVTGRNTEAFF. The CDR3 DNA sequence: TGCGCCAGCAGCGTGACCGGGAGGAACACTGAAGCTTTCTTT.

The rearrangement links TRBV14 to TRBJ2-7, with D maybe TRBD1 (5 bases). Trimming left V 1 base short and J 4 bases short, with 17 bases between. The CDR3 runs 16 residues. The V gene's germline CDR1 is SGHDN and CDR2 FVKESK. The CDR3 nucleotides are TGTGCCAGCAGCCAAGTTCTGACAGCCGATAATTACGAGCAGTACTTC. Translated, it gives CASSQVLTADNYEQYF. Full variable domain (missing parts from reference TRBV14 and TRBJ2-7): EAGVTQFPSHSVIEKGQTVTLRCDPISGHDNLYWYRRVMGKEIKFLLHFVKESKQDESGMPNNRFLAERTGGTYSTLKVQPAELEDSGVYFCASSQVLTADNYEQYFGPGTRLTVT.

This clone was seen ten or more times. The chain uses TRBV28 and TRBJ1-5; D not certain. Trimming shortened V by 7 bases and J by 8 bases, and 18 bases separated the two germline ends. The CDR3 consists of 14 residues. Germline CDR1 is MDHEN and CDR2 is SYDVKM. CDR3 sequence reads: CASNNGGEGKPQHF. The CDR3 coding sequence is TGTGCCAGCAATAATGGCGGGGAAGGTAAGCCCCAGCATTTT. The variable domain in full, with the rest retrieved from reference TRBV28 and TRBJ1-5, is DVKVTQSSRYLVKRTGEKVFLECVQDMDHENMFWYRQDPGLGLRLIYFSYDVKMKEKGDIPEGYSVSREKKERFSLILESASTNQTSMYLCASNNGGEGKPQHFGDGTRLSIL.

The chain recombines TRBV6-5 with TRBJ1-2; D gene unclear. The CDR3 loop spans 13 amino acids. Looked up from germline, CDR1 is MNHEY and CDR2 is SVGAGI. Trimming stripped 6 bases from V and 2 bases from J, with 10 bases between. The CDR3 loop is CASSSTWNYGYTF. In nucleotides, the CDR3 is TGTGCCAGCAGCTCGACTTGGAACTATGGCTACACCTTC.

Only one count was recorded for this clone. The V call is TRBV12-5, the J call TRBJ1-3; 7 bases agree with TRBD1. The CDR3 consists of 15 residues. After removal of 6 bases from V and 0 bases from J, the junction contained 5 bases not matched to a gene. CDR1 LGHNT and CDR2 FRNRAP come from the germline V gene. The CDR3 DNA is TGTGCTAGTGGCCCGGGACAGATCTCTGGAAACACCATATATTTT. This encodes CASGPGQISGNTIYF. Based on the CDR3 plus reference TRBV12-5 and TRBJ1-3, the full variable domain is DARVTQTPRHKVTEMGQEVTMRCQPILGHNTVFWYRQTMMQGLELLAYFRNRAPLDDSGMPKDRFSAEMPDATLATLKIQPSEPRDSAVYFCASGPGQISGNTIYFGEGSWLTVV.

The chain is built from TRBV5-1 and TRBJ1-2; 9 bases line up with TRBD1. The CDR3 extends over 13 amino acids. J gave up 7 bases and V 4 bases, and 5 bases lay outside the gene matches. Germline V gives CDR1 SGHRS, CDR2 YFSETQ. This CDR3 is CASSPTGGGGYTF. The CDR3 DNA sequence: TGCGCCAGCAGCCCCACAGGGGGCGGTGGCTACACCTTC.

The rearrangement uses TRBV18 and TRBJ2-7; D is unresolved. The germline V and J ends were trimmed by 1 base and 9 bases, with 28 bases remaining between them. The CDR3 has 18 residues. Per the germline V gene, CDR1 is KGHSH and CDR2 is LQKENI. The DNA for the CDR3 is TGTGCCAGCTCACCACAACCGGGTATCGAGACTGGAAGCAGTGTGCAGTACTTC. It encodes CASSPQPGIETGSSVQYF.

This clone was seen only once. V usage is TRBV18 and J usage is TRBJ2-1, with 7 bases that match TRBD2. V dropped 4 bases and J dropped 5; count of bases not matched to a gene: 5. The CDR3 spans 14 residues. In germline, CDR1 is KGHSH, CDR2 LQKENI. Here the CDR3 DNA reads TGTGCCAGCTCACGTGGCGGGAGAGACAATGAGCAGTTCTTC. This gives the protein CASSRGGRDNEQFF.

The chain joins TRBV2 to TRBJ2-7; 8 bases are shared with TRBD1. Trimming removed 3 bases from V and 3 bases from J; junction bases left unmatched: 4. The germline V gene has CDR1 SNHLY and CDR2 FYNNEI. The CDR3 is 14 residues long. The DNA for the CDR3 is TGTGCCAGCAGTGATGGGACAGGAGGCTACGAGCAGTACTTC. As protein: CASSDGTGGYEQYF.

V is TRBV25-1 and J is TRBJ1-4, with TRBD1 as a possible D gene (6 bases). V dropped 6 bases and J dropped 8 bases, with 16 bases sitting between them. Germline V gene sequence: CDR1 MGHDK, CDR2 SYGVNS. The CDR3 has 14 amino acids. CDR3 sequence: CASSEDRGSEKLFF. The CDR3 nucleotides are TGTGCCAGCAGCGAGGACAGAGGCAGCGAAAAACTGTTTTTT.

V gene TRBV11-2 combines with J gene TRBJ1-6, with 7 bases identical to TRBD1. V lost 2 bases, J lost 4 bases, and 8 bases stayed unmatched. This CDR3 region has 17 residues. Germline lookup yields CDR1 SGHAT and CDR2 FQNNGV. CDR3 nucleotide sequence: TGTGCCAGCAGCTTACCCGGGCCCAGGGGGTATAATTCACCCCTCCACTTT. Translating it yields CASSLPGPRGYNSPLHF. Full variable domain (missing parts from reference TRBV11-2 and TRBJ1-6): EAGVAQSPRYKIIEKRQSVAFWCNPISGHATLYWYQQILGQGPKLLIQFQNNGVVDDSQLPKDRFSAERLKGVDSTLKIQPAKLEDSAVYLCASSLPGPRGYNSPLHFGNGTRLTVT.

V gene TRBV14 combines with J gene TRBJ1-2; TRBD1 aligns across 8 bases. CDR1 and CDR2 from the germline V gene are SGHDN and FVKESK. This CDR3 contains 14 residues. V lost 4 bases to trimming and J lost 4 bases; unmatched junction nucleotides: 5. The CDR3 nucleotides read TGTGCCAGCAGCCTGGGACAGGACGCCTATGGCTACACCTTC. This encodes CASSLGQDAYGYTF. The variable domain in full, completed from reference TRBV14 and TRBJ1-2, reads EAGVTQFPSHSVIEKGQTVTLRCDPISGHDNLYWYRRVMGKEIKFLLHFVKESKQDESGMPNNRFLAERTGGTYSTLKVQPAELEDSGVYFCASSLGQDAYGYTFGSGTRLTVV.

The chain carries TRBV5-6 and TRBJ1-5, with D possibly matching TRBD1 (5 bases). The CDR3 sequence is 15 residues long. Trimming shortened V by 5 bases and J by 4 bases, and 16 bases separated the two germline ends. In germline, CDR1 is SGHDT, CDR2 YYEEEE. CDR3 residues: CASSYFWAGNQPQHF. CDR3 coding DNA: TGTGCCAGCAGTTATTTTTGGGCAGGGAATCAGCCCCAGCATTTT.

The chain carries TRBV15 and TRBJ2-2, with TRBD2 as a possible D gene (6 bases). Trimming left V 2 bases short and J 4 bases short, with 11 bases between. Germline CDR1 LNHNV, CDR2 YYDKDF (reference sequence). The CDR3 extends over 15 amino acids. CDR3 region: CATSRKGEVTGELFF. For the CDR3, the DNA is TGTGCCACCAGCAGAAAAGGGGAGGTCACCGGGGAGCTGTTTTTT.

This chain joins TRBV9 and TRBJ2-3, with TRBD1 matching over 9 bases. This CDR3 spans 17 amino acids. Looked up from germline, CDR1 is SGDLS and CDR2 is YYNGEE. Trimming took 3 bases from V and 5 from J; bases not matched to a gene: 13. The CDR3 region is CASSASGTGLRRDTQYF. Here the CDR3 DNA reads TGTGCCAGCAGCGCATCCGGGACAGGGCTCCGAAGAGATACGCAGTATTTT.

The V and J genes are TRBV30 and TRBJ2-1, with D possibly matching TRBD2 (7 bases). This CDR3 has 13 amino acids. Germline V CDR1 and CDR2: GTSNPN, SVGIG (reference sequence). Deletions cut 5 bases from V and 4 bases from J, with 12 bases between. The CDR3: CAWVRGGYNEQFF. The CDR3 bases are TGTGCCTGGGTTAGGGGGGGGTACAATGAGCAGTTCTTC.

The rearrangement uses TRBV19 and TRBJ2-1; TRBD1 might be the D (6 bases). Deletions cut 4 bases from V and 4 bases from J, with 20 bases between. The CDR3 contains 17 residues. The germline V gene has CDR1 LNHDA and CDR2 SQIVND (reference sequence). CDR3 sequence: CASSTAAGRGDYNEQFF. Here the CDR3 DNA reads TGTGCCAGTAGTACCGCGGCGGGCAGGGGTGATTACAATGAGCAGTTCTTC.

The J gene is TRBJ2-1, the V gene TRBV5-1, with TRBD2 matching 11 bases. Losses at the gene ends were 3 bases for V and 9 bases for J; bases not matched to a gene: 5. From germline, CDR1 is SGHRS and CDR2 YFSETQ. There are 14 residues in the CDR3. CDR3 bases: TGCGCCAGCAGCTACGGGACTAGCGGACCTGAGCAGTTCTTC. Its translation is CASSYGTSGPEQFF.

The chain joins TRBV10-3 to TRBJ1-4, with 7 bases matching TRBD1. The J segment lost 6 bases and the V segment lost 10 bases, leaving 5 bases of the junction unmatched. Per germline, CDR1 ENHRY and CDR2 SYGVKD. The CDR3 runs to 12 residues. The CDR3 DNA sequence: TGTGCCACAAGGGGGCTGGATGAAAAACTGTTTTTT. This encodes CATRGLDEKLFF.